This record looks at one T cell receptor beta chain sequence and its context. Its specificity is unknown. The entry originates in a study of T cells in Graves' hyperthyroidism and ophthalmopathy. TCR beta CDR3 regions were amplified from RNA. The TCR CDR3 was amplified in a first-round RT-PCR using the HTBI primer set. TCRdb analysed the multiplex PCR reads with MiXCR anew, one entry per CDR3 protein. The top ten clones hold around 3.3% of a sample with hundreds of thousands of distinct CDR3 sequences, roughly a sixth of them seen once. Whole-study results and caveats: Ophthalmopathy was separated from stable hyperthyroidism by a 13 V-J model. Most thyroid clonotypes expanded above 0.001 appeared in blood too.

V was clipped by 6 bases and J by 5 bases; unmatched bases: 11. The CDR3 consists of 16 residues. Germline values: CDR1 KGHSH, CDR2 LQKENI. This clonotype was obtained from a middle-aged woman with Graves' ophthalmopathy. Sequenced input: blood. V and J are TRBV18 and TRBJ1-5; TRBD1 aligns across 9 bases. Written as DNA, the CDR3 is TGTGCCAGCTCGGGAGGGACAGGGCTAAGGGATCAGCCCCAGCATTTT. Protein: CASSGGTGLRDQPQHF.